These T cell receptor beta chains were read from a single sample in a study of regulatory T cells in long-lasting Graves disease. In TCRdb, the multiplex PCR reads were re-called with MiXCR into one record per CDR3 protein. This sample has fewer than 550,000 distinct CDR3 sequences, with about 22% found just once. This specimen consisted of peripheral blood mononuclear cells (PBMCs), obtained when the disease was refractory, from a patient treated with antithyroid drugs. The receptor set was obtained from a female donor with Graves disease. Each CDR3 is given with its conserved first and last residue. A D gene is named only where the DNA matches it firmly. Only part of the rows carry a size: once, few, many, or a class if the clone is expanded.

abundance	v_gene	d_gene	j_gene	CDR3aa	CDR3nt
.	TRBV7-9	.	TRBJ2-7	CASSFDSNRLQTYEQYF	TGTGCCAGCAGCTTTGATAGTAATCGTTTACAGACCTACGAGCAGTACTTC
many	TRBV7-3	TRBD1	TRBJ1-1	CASSTYWDRLTKGTEAFF	TGTGCCAGCAGCACCTATTGGGACAGGCTTACCAAAGGCACTGAAGCTTTCTTT
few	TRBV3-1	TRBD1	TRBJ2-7	CASSQLAGQGAKQYEQYF	TGTGCCAGCAGCCAACTGGCCGGACAGGGGGCAAAGCAGTACGAGCAGTACTTC
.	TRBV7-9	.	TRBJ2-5	CASSLAGKQETQYF	TGTGCCAGCAGCTTAGCGGGGAAACAAGAGACCCAGTACTTC
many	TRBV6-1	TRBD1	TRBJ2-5	CASRLDRGRETQYF	TGTGCCAGCAGATTGGACAGGGGGCGGGAGACCCAGTACTTC
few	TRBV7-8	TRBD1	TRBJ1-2	CASSYRQGTYGYTF	TGTGCCAGCAGCTACCGACAGGGTACCTATGGCTACACCTTC
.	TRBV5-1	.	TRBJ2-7	CASSFSGSPSYEQYF	TGCGCCAGCAGCTTCTCAGGGAGCCCATCCTACGAGCAGTACTTC
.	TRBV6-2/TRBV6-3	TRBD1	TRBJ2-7	CASTPAGGIYEQYF	TGTGCCAGCACCCCGGCAGGGGGAATCTACGAGCAGTACTTC
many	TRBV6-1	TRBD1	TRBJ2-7	CASRTPAGTGDYEQYF	TGTGCCAGCAGAACTCCAGCCGGGACAGGGGACTACGAGCAGTACTTC
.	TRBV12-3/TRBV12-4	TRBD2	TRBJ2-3	CATTGGPEDTQYF	TGTGCCACTACGGGGGGGCCTGAAGATACGCAGTATTTT
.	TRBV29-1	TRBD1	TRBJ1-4	CSVGGLEGINEKLFF	TGCAGCGTAGGGGGCCTCGAGGGCATCAATGAAAAACTGTTTTTT
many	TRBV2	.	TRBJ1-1	CARQGGDTEAFF	TGTGCCAGACAGGGTGGGGACACTGAAGCTTTCTTT
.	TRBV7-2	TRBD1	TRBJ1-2	CASSSAPGQGFYYGYTF	TGTGCCAGCAGCTCAGCACCGGGACAGGGATTCTACTATGGCTACACCTTC
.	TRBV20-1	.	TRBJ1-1	CSARVVEGLTEAFF	TGCAGTGCTAGAGTAGTCGAAGGGTTGACTGAAGCTTTCTTT
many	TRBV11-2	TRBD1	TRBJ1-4	CASSLDHRDSHNEKLFF	TGTGCCAGCAGCTTAGATCACCGGGACAGCCATAATGAAAAACTGTTTTTT
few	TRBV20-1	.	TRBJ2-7	CSARDLGGTTYEQYF	TGCAGTGCTAGAGATCTGGGGGGGACAACCTACGAGCAGTACTTC
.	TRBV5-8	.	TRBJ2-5	CASSMTDGSQYF	TGTGCCAGCAGCATGACGGACGGGTCCCAGTACTTC
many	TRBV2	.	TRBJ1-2	CASSKTENYGYTF	TGTGCCAGCAGTAAGACAGAGAACTATGGCTACACCTTC
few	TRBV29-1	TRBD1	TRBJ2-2	CSVGQLGGTGELFF	TGCAGCGTGGGACAGCTAGGTGGGACCGGGGAGCTGTTTTTT
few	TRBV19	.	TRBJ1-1	CASRVAGKTEAFF	TGTGCCAGTAGGGTTGCAGGGAAGACTGAAGCTTTCTTT
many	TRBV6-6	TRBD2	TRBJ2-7	CASSYSRLAGAYEQYF	TGTGCCAGCAGTTACTCGAGACTAGCGGGAGCCTACGAGCAGTACTTC
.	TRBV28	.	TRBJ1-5	CASSLPGMEQPQHF	TGTGCCAGCAGTTTACCAGGGATGGAACAGCCCCAGCATTTT
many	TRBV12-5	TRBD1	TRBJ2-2	CASGLGQGTGELFF	TGTGCTAGTGGTTTGGGACAGGGGACCGGGGAGCTGTTTTTT
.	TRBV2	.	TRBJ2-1	CASSPLPGAPLGRQFF	TGTGCCAGCAGCCCCCTGCCGGGCGCCCCGCTGGGTCGGCAGTTCTTC
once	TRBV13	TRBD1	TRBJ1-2	CAGSPRTGNYGYTF	TGTGCCGGCAGCCCCAGGACAGGGAACTATGGCTACACCTTC
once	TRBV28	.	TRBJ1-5	CASSTGGRGQPQHF	TGTGCCAGCAGCACTGGGGGCAGGGGCCAGCCCCAGCATTTT
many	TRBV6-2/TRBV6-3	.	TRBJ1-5	CASSYGSGDQPQHF	TGTGCCAGCAGTTACGGGTCAGGGGATCAGCCCCAGCATTTT
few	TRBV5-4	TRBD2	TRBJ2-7	CATSFGGTSGIYEQYF	TGTGCCACGTCATTCGGGGGGACTAGCGGAATCTACGAGCAGTACTTC
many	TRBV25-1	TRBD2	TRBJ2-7	CASSELVGVGTSGTGEQYF	TGTGCCAGCAGTGAATTGGTCGGTGTTGGGACTAGCGGGACTGGAGAGCAGTACTTC
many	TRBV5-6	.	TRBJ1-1	CASSSDWNTEAFF	TGTGCCAGCAGCTCAGACTGGAACACTGAAGCTTTCTTT
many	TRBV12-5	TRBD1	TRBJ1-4	CASFRDRNEKLFF	TGTGCTAGTTTCCGGGACAGAAATGAAAAACTGTTTTTT
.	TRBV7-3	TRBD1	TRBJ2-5	CASSPTGARPETQYF	TGTGCCAGCAGCCCTACAGGGGCTCGTCCAGAGACCCAGTACTTC
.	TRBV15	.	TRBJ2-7	CATSRGRRSYEQHF	TGTGCCACCAGCAGAGGACGACGGTCCTACGAGCAGCACTTC
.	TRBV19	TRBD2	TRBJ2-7	CASTTSGNSYEQYF	TGTGCCAGTACTACTAGCGGGAACTCCTACGAGCAGTACTTC
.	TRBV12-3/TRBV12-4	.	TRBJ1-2	CASSLKYPGPRTF	TGTGCCAGCAGTTTAAAATATCCGGGACCGCGCACCTTC
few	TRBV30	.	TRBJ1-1	CAWSFGMNTEAFF	TGTGCCTGGAGTTTCGGAATGAACACTGAAGCTTTCTTT
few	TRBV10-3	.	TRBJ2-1	CAIMGNDEQFF	TGTGCCATCATGGGGAATGATGAGCAGTTCTTC
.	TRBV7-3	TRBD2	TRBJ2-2	CASSLARLADAGELFF	TGTGCCAGCAGCTTAGCTCGACTAGCGGACGCCGGGGAGCTGTTTTTT
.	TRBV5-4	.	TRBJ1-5	CASSEGLLGPQHF	TGTGCCAGCAGCGAGGGACTTCTTGGGCCCCAGCATTTT
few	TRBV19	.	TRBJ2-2	CASSMLYSNTGELFF	TGTGCCAGTAGTATGTTATACAGCAACACCGGGGAGCTGTTTTTT
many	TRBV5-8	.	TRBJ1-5	CASSYRGRGNQPQHF	TGTGCCAGCAGTTATAGGGGCCGGGGCAATCAGCCCCAGCATTTT
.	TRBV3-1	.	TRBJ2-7	CASSQQGSYEQYF	TGTGCCAGCAGCCAACAGGGGTCCTACGAGCAGTACTTC
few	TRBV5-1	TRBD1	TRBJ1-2	CASSLAPGQANNYGYTF	TGCGCCAGCAGCTTGGCGCCGGGACAGGCCAACAACTATGGCTACACCTTC
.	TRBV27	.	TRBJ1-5	CASRLQGLGNQPQHF	TGTGCCAGCAGGCTCCAGGGTCTGGGTAATCAGCCCCAGCATTTT
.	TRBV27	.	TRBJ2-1	CASSLSGGLSSFPHNEQFF	TGTGCCAGCAGTTTATCGGGGGGACTCAGTAGCTTCCCTCACAATGAGCAGTTCTTC
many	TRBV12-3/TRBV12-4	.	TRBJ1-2	CASSPTGSYLGGYTF	TGTGCCAGCAGCCCTACCGGGTCTTATTTAGGTGGCTACACCTTC
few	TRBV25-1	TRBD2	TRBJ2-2	CASRIDGAGPNTGELFF	TGTGCCAGCAGGATAGATGGAGCGGGACCGAACACCGGGGAGCTGTTTTTT
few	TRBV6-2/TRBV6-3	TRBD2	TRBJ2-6	CASGLAGYGGANVLTF	TGTGCCAGCGGACTAGCGGGATATGGTGGGGCCAACGTCCTGACTTTC
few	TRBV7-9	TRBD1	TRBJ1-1	CASSLGAWGRGRRYTDTEAFF	TGTGCCAGCAGCTTAGGGGCTTGGGGCAGGGGGCGGAGGTACACCGACACTGAAGCTTTCTTT
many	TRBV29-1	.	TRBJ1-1	CSVPAGGETMNTEAFF	TGCAGCGTTCCCGCCGGAGGGGAGACCATGAACACTGAAGCTTTCTTT
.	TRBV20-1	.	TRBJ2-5	CSAGSQNQETQYF	TGCAGTGCTGGTAGCCAGAACCAAGAGACCCAGTACTTC
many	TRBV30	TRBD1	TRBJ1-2	CAWNTGVGYTF	TGTGCCTGGAATACAGGGGTTGGCTACACCTTC
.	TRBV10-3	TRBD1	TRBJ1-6	CAISFDREVSPLHF	TGTGCCATCAGTTTTGACAGGGAGGTTTCACCCCTCCACTTT
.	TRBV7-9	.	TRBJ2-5	CASRKQGPSETQYF	TGTGCCAGCAGAAAGCAAGGGCCTTCAGAGACCCAGTACTTC
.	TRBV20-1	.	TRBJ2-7	CSAKDPGQFYEQYF	TGCAGTGCTAAGGACCCAGGGCAGTTCTACGAGCAGTACTTC
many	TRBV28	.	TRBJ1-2	CASSSTLQGYGYTF	TGTGCCAGCAGTTCGACCCTGCAGGGCTATGGCTACACCTTC